This TCR beta chain was sequenced during a study of breast tumors, draining lymph nodes, adjacent tissues. TCRdb fed the multiplex PCR reads into MiXCR, producing one record per CDR3 protein. The sample has more than 20,000 distinct CDR3 sequences, approximately 20% seen once. Study-wide results and limits: Most tumor T cells seemingly derive from lymph node, then expand in tumor. That most tumor T cells come from lymph nodes remained unproven. Tumor repertoires ranked between lymph nodes and nontumor tissue in diversity, with V and J gene preferences.

Trimming took off 3 bases at V and 9 bases at J, with 18 bases between the two ends. CDR1 and CDR2 from the germline V gene are SQVTM and ANQGSEA. The CDR3 loop spans 14 amino acids. This clonotype appeared many times. What it binds is not known. The chain recombines TRBV29-1 with TRBJ1-5; D unclear. The TCR was taken from a female donor with breast cancer. Some clones in this sample may be carry-over from other donors' samples. Input material: breast tumor tissue. Here the CDR3 reads CSVEEGATGSPQHF. The DNA of the CDR3 is TGCAGCGTTGAGGAGGGAGCGACCGGGTCGCCCCAGCATTTT. The entire variable domain, with the rest obtained from reference TRBV29-1 and TRBJ1-5, is as follows: SAVISQKPSRDICQRGTSLTIQCQVDSQVTMMFWYRQQPGQSLTLIATANQGSEATYESGFVIDKFPISRPNLTFSTLTVSNMSPEDSSIYLCSVEEGATGSPQHFGDGTRLSIL.